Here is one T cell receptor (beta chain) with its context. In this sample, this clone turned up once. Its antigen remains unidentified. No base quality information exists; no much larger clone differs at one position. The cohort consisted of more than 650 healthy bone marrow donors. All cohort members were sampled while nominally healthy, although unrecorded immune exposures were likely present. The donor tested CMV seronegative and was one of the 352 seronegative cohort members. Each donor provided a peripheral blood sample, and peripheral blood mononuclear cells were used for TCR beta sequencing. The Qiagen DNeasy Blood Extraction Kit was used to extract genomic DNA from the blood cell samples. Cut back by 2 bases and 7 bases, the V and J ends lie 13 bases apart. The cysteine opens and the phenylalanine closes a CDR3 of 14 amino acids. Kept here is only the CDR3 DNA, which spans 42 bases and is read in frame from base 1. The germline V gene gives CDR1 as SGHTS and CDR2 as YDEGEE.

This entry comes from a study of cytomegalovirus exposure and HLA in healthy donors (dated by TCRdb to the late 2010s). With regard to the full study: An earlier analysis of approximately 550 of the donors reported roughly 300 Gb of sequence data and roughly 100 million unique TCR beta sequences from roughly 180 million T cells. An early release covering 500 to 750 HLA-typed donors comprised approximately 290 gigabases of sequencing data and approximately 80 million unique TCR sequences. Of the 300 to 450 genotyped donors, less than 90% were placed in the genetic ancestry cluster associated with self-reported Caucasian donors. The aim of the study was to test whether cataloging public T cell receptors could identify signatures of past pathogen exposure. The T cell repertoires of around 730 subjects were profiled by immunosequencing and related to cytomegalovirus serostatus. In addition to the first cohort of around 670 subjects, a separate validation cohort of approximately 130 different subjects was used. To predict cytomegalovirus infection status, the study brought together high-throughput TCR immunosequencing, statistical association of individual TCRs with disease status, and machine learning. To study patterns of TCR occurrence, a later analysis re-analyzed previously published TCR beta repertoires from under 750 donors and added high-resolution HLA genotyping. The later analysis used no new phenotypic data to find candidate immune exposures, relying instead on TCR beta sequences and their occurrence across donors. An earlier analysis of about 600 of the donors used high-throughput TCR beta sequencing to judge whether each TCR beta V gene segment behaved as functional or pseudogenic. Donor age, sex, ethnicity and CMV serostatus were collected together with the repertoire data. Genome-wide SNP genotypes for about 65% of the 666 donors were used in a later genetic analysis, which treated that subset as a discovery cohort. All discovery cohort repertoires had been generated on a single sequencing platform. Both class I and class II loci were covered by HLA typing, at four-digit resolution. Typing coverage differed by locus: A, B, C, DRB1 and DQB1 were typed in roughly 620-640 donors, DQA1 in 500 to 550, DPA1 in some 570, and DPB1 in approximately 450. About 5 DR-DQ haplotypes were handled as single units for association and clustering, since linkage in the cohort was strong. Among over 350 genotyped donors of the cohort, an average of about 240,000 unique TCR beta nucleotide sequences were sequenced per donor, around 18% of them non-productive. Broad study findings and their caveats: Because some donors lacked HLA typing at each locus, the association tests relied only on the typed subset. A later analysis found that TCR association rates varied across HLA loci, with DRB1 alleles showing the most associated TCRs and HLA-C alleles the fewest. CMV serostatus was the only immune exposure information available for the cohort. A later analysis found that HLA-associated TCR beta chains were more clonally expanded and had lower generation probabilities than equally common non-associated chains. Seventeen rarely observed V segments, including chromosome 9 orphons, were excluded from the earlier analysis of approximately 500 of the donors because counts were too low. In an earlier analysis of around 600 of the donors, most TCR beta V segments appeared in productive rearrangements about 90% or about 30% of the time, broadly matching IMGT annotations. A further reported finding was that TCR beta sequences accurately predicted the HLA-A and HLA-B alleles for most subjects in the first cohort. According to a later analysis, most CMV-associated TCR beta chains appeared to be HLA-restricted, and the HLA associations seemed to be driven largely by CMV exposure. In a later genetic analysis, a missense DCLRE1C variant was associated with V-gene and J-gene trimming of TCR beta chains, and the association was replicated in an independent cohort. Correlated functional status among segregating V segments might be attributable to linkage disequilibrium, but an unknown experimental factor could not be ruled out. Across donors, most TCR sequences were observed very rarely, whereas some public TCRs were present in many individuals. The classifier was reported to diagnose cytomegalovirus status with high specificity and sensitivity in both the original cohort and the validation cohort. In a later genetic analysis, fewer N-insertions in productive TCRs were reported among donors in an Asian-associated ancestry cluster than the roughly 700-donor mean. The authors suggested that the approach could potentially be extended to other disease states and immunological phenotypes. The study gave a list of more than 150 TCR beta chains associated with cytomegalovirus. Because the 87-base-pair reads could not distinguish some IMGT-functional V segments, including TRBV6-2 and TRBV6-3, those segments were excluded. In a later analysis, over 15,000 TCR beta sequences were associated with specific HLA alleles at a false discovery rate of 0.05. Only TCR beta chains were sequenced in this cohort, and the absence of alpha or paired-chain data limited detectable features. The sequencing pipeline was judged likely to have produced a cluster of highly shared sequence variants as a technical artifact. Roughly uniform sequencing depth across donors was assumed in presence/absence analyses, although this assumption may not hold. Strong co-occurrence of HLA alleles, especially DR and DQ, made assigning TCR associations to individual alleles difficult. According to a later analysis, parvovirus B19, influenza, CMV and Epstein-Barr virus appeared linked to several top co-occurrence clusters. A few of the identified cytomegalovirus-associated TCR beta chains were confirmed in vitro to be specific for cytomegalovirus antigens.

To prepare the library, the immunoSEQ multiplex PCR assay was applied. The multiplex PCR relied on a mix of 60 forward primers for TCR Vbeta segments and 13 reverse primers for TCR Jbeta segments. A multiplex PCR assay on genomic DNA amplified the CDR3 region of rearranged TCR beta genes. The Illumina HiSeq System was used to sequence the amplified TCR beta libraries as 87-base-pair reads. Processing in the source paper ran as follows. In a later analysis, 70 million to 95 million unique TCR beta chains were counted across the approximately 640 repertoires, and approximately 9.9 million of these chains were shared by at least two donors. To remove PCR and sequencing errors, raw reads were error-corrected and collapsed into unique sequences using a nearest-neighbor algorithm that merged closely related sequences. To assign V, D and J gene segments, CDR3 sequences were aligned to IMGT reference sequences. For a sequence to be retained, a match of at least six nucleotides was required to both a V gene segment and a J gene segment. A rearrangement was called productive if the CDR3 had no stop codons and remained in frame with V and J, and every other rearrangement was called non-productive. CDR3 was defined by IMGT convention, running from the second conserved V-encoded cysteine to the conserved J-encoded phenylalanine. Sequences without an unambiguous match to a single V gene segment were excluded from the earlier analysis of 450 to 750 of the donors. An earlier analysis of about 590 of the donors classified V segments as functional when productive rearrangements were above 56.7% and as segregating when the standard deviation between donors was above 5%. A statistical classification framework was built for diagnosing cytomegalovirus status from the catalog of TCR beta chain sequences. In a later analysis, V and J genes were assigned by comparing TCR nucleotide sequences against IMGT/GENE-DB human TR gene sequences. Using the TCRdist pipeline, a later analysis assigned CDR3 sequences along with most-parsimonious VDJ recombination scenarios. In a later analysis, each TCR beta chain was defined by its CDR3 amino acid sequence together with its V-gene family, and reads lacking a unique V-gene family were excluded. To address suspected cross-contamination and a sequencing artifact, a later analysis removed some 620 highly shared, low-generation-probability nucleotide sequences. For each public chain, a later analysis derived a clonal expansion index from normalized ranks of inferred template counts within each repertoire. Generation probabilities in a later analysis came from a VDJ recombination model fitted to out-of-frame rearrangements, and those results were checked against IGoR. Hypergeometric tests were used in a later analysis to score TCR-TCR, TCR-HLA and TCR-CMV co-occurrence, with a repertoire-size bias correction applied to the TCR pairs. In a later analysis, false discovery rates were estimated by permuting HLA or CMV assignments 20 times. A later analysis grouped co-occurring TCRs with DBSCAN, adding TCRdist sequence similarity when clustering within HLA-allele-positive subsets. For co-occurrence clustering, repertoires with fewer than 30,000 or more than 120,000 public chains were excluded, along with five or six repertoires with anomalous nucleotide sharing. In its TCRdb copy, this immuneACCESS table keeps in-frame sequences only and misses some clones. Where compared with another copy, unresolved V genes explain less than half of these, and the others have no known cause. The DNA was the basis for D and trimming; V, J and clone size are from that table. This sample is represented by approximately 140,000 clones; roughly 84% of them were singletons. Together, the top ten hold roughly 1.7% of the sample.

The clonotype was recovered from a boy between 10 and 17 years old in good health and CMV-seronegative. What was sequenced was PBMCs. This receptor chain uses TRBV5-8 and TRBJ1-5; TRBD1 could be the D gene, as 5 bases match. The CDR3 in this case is CASSFQGVRQPQHF. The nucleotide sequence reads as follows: TGTGCCAGCAGCTTTCAAGGGGTTCGGCAGCCCCAGCATTTT.